This T cell receptor beta chain was sequenced in a study of cytomegalovirus exposure and HLA in healthy donors. Study overall: The approximately 110 validation repertoires, a later analysis reported, used the same platform as the roughly 730 repertoires from the first cohort.

The CDR3 covers 16 residues. V gave up 3 bases and J gave up 3 bases; unmatched junction bases: 4. Germline assignment: CDR1 SGHAT and CDR2 FQNNGV. Overall study findings and caveats: According to the study, 160 or so TCR beta chains were cytomegalovirus-associated. Rarity held for most TCR sequences, but there were some public TCRs that occurred in many donors.

The repertoire was sequenced with immunoSEQ multiplex PCR; TCRdb's copy has only in-frame clones and lacks some. The repertoire includes roughly 200,000 clones, about 81% of them detected once, and 1% to 1.5% sits in the top ten. Concerning this clone itself: Its specificity is not known.

This TCR was recovered from a young woman in good health and CMV-seronegative. Sequencing was done on a sample of PBMCs. This chain links TRBV11-2 with TRBJ1-4; 10 bases fit TRBD1. The DNA for the CDR3 is TGTGCCAGCAGCTTGACAGGGGGCGCGCCTAATGAAAAACTGTTTTTT. Protein sequence: CASSLTGGAPNEKLFF.